The 13 T cell receptor beta chains reported below all come from one sample, sequenced in a study of T-cell memory formation after mild COVID-19. Each CDR3 protein is one row after TCRdb ran MiXCR on the 5' RACE reads. In the table there are approximately 500,000 distinct CDR3 sequences, 20% to 25% of which are singletons. The sequenced material came from PBMCs or a T cell subset sorted from them (not recorded which). Receptors were obtained from an adult woman who had mild COVID-19 (a few samples of this study predate the infection). Cell type and time point are not known.

This clonotype showed up just a few times. The chain is built from TRBV5-1 and TRBJ1-1, with 9 bases that match TRBD1. Germline V gene sequence: CDR1 SGHRS, CDR2 YFSETQ. CDR3 length: 14 amino acids. V shed 0 bases, J shed 7 bases, and the junction held 4 bases outside the gene matches. The CDR3 loop is CASSLEGQGNEAFF. CDR3 nucleotides: TGCGCCAGCAGCTTGGAGGGACAGGGTAATGAAGCTTTCTTT. Full variable domain (missing parts from reference TRBV5-1 and TRBJ1-1): KAGVTQTPRYLIKTRGQQVTLSCSPISGHRSVSWYQQTPGQGLQFLFEYFSETQRNKGNFPGRFSGRQFSNSRSEMNVSTLELGDSALYLCASSLEGQGNEAFFGQGTRLTVV.

The V gene is TRBV7-2, the J gene TRBJ2-1; 9 bases match TRBD2. The CDR3 contains 17 residues. The V gene's germline CDR1 is SGHTA and CDR2 FQGNSA. The V and J ends lost 1 base and 9 bases, in that order; junction bases with no gene match: 13. CDR3 protein: CASSLVGGGGAFFEQFF. The CDR3 nucleotides are TGTGCCAGCAGCTTAGTCGGCGGCGGGGGGGCTTTTTTTGAGCAGTTCTTC.

This clonotype has a handful of counts. DNA of the CDR3: TGTGCCAGCAGCTTAGAACTAGCGGGGGGGCCAGGAGAGACCCAGTACTTC. This gives the protein CASSLELAGGPGETQYF. The rearrangement uses TRBV7-8 and TRBJ2-5; 13 bases agree with TRBD2. V lost 1 base, J lost 4 bases, and 6 bases stayed unmatched. The germline gives CDR1 SGHVS, CDR2 FQNEAQ. This CDR3 contains 17 residues.

V and J are TRBV6-5 and TRBJ2-2, with 8 bases aligning to TRBD2. The germline gives CDR1 MNHEY, CDR2 SVGAGI. With V trimmed by 8 bases and J by 7 bases, 9 bases remained unmatched. The CDR3 has 14 residues. CDR3 DNA sequence: TGTGCCAGCCGGGCGGGGGGTAGTATCGGGGAGCTGTTTTTT. Its protein is CASRAGGSIGELFF.

This clonotype was seen a few times. The chain couples TRBV12-3 or TRBV12-4 to TRBJ2-1; TRBD1 aligns across 10 bases. The V segment lost 6 bases and the J segment 7 bases; nucleotides outside the gene matches: 12. The CDR3 spans 16 residues. The DNA of the CDR3 is TGTGCCAGCAGGGGAGAAAGACAGGGGGCGTGGAATGAGCAGTTCTTC. Its protein is CASRGERQGAWNEQFF.

The rearrangement links TRBV20-1 to TRBJ1-4; no firm D call. Trimming left V 7 bases short and J 4 bases short, with 10 bases between. Germline CDR1 DFQATT, CDR2 SNEGSKA (reference sequence). CDR3 length: 12 residues. In DNA, the CDR3 is TGCAGTGTACGACCGAATAATGAAAAACTGTTTTTT. Protein product: CSVRPNNEKLFF.

The J gene is TRBJ1-2, the V gene TRBV4-3; D is ambiguous. Trimming took 4 bases from V and 2 from J, leaving 11 bases between them. The CDR3 spans 14 residues. The V gene's germline CDR1 is LGHNA and CDR2 YSLEER. CDR3 nucleotide sequence: TGCGCCAGCAGCCGAGAGGGCAAAAACTATGGCTACACCTTC. Encoded protein: CASSREGKNYGYTF.

This clonotype was found a few times. The chain combines TRBV20-1 with TRBJ1-1, with a weak D call TRBD1 (5 bases). The germline V gene has CDR1 DFQATT and CDR2 SNEGSKA (reference sequence). The CDR3 has 14 amino acids. With 0 bases removed from V and 1 base from J, the gap between germline ends came to 9 bases. CDR3 DNA sequence: TGCAGTGCTAGAGATAGTAGGGGGAACACTGAAGCTTTCTTT. It specifies CSARDSRGNTEAFF.

The chain has TRBV24-1 and TRBJ2-7, with 11 bases matching TRBD1. The CDR3 extends over 14 amino acids. The V and J ends lost 9 bases and 2 bases, in that order; junction bases with no gene match: 5. Germline CDR1 is KGHDR and CDR2 is SFDVKD. DNA for the CDR3: TGTGCCACCGCACCGGGACAGGGGGCCTACGAGCAGTACTTC. Translating gives CATAPGQGAYEQYF.

V and J are TRBV5-1 and TRBJ1-1; perhaps TRBD1 as D (5 bases). Germline CDR1 and CDR2: SGHRS and YFSETQ. Trimming shortened V by 0 bases and J by 0 bases, and 18 bases separated the two germline ends. This CDR3 contains 18 residues. CDR3 coding DNA: TGCGCCAGCAGCTTGGGATGGGACCAACCGAGTATGAACACTGAAGCTTTCTTT. Amino acid sequence: CASSLGWDQPSMNTEAFF.

This clonotype was detected only once. This rearrangement joins TRBV12-3 or TRBV12-4 to TRBJ1-1; a weak D match, TRBD1 (6 bases). The CDR3 consists of 15 residues. V lost 6 bases to trimming and J lost 1 base, with 15 bases between them. As DNA, the CDR3 is TGTGCCAGCAGCCCACGGGGGGCCGCGAACACTGAAGCTTTCTTT. Translated: CASSPRGAANTEAFF.

This chain links TRBV18 with TRBJ1-4; D is possibly TRBD1 (5 bases). The germline V gene has CDR1 KGHSH and CDR2 LQKENI. This CDR3 comprises 17 residues. V lost 2 bases, J lost 7 bases, and 20 bases lay in between. The CDR3 region has the DNA TGTGCCAGCTCACCATCAAATTGGATCCAGGGTGCTGAAAAACTGTTTTTT. Translating gives CASSPSNWIQGAEKLFF.

This clonotype was seen more than once but under ten times. The rearrangement uses TRBV24-1 and TRBJ2-7; no firm D call. From germline, CDR1 is KGHDR and CDR2 SFDVKD. V was pared by 5 bases and J by 9 bases, with 10 bases between. The CDR3 is 11 residues long. The CDR3 region has the DNA TGTGCCACCAGTGTCCCCACCGGGCAGTACTTC. It specifies CATSVPTGQYF.